This record looks at one T cell receptor beta chain sequence and its context. Its specificity is unknown. Germline CDR1 and CDR2: MGHDK and SYGVNS. The CDR3 covers 15 residues. V shed 3 bases and J 5 bases; nucleotides not matched to a gene: 3. This specimen comes from a study of cytomegalovirus exposure and HLA in healthy donors. Study results and limitations: About 87% or about 30% of the time was how often most TCR beta V segments were productive, according to an earlier analysis. Across HLA loci, a later analysis found differing TCR association rates, with DRB1 most and HLA-C fewest.

The PCR made use of 60 Vbeta and 13 Jbeta primers. Per the authors' pipeline: Approximately 12 million of the 80 million or so unique TCR beta chains counted in a later analysis were shared. Data came from immunoSEQ multiplex PCR; TCRdb stores just in-frame clones and leaves some out. V, J and clone size derive from that table, while D and trimming were established from the DNA sequence. The sample shows approximately 170,000 clones, about four fifths of them seen only once. The J gene is TRBJ2-2, the V gene TRBV25-1, with TRBD1 matching 10 bases. This TCR was sampled from a woman in her late teens or twenties in good health and CMV-seronegative. Input material: PBMCs. The CDR3 reads CASSEGTGDTGELFF. In DNA form, the CDR3 reads TGTGCCAGCAGTGAGGGGACAGGGGATACCGGGGAGCTGTTTTTT.